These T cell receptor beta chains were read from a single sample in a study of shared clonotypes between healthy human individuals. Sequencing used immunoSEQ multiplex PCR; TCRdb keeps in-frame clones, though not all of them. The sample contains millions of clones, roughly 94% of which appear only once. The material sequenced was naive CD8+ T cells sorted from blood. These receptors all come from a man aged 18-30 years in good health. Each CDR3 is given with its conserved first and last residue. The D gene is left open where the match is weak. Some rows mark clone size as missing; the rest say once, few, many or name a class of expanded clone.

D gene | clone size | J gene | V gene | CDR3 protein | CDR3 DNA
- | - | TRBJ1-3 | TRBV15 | CATSSGGSGNTIYF | TGTGCCACCAGCAGTGGGGGATCTGGAAACACCATATATTTT
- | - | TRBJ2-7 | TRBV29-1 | CSVGQDEQYF | TGCAGCGTTGGTCAGGACGAGCAGTACTTC
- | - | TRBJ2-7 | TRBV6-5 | CASRLEGTYEQYF | TGTGCCAGCAGGTTGGAGGGGACCTACGAGCAGTACTTC
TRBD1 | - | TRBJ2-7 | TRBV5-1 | CASSPDRALSYEQYF | TGCGCCAGCAGCCCGGACAGGGCCCTTTCCTACGAGCAGTACTTC
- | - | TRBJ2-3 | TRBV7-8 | CASSLAGTLSSTDTQYF | TGTGCCAGCAGCTTAGCCGGGACTTTATCTAGCACAGATACGCAGTATTTT
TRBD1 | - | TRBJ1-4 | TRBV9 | CASSATGANEKLFF | TGTGCCAGCAGCGCGACAGGGGCTAATGAAAAACTGTTTTTT
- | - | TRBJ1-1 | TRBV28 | CASILIGGHTEAFF | TGTGCCAGCATACTAATCGGGGGCCACACTGAAGCTTTCTTT
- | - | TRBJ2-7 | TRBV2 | CASSEGHSYEQYF | TGTGCCAGCAGTGAGGGCCACTCCTACGAGCAGTACTTC
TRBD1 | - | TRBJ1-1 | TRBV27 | CASSLSSGGLAFF | TGTGCCAGCAGTTTATCCTCAGGGGGCCTAGCTTTCTTT
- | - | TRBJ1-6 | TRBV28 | CASSLLNSPLHF | TGTGCCAGCAGTTTATTAAATTCACCCCTCCACTTT
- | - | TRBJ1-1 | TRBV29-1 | CSVPGYMNTEAFF | TGCAGCGTACCGGGGTACATGAACACTGAAGCTTTCTTT
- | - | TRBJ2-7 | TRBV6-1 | CASSEAISYEQYF | TGTGCCAGCAGTGAAGCCATCTCCTACGAGCAGTACTTC
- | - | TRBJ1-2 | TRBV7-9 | CASSPTGEYGYTF | TGTGCCAGCAGCCCCACAGGCGAATATGGCTACACCTTC
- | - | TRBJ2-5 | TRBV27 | CASSPTRDVTQTQYF | TGTGCCAGCAGTCCCACCCGGGACGTCACGCAGACCCAGTACTTC
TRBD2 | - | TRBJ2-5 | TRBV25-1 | CASSASGPTEQYF | TGTGCCAGCAGTGCTAGCGGCCCTACGGAGCAGTACTTC
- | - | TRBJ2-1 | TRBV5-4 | CASSLNLAGGSDEQFF | TGTGCCAGCAGCCTAAACCTAGCCGGAGGCTCCGATGAGCAGTTCTTC
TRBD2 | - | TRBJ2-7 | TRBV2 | CASSEGTSFYEQYF | TGTGCCAGCAGTGAAGGGACTAGCTTCTACGAGCAGTACTTC
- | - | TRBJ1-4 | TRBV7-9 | CASSLTGSSNEKLFF | TGTGCCAGCAGCTTAACAGGCAGTTCGAATGAAAAACTGTTTTTT
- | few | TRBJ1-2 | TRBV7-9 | CASSPSGVVGGYTF | TGTGCCAGCAGCCCCAGCGGCGTGGTTGGTGGCTACACCTTC
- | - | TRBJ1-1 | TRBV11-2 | CASSSPWAMNTEAFF | TGTGCCAGCAGCTCCCCTTGGGCCATGAACACTGAAGCTTTCTTT
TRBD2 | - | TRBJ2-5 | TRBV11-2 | CASSFGTSGGYQETQYF | TGTGCCAGCAGCTTCGGGACTAGCGGGGGGTACCAAGAGACCCAGTACTTC
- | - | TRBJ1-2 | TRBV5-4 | CASSFGGGYTF | TGTGCCAGCAGCTTTGGGGGCGGCTACACCTTC
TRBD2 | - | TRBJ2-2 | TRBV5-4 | CASSFLAGGPAGELFF | TGTGCCAGCAGCTTCCTAGCGGGAGGGCCCGCCGGGGAGCTGTTTTTT
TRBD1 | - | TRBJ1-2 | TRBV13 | CASSGRQGWYGYTF | TGTGCCAGCAGCGGACGACAGGGTTGGTATGGCTACACCTTC
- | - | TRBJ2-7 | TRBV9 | CASSVANGNEYEQYF | TGTGCCAGCAGCGTAGCTAACGGAAACGAATACGAGCAGTACTTC
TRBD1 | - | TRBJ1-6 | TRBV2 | CASSESRGPFSYNSPLHF | TGTGCCAGCAGTGAATCCAGGGGGCCCTTCTCCTATAATTCACCCCTCCACTTT
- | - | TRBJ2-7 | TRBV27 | CASAFGPAGHEQYF | TGTGCCAGCGCCTTCGGGCCTGCAGGTCACGAGCAGTACTTC
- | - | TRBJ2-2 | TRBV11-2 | CASSLDPNTGELFF | TGTGCCAGCAGCTTGGACCCGAACACCGGGGAGCTGTTTTTT
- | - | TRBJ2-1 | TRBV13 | CASSLGQGLWNEQFF | TGTGCCAGCAGCTTAGGCCAGGGGTTGTGGAATGAGCAGTTCTTC
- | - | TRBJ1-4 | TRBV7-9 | CASSLAFRGQANEKLFF | TGTGCCAGCAGCTTAGCTTTCCGGGGGCAGGCTAATGAAAAACTGTTTTTT
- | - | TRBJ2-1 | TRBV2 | CASSVTGPNPIDEQFF | TGTGCCAGCAGCGTAACCGGGCCAAACCCCATCGATGAGCAGTTCTTC
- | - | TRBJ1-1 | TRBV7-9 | CASSPRGRGGQNTEAFF | TGTGCCAGCAGCCCGCGGGGGCGTGGAGGCCAGAACACTGAAGCTTTCTTT
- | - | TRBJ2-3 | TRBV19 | CASSIEGSTDTQYF | TGTGCCAGTAGTATAGAGGGCTCCACAGATACGCAGTATTTT
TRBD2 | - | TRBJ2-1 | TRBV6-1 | CASSAAGAGSYNEQFF | TGTGCCAGCAGTGCAGCGGGAGCTGGTTCCTACAATGAGCAGTTCTTC
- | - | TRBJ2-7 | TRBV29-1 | CSAVGLTYEQYF | TGCAGCGCCGTTGGACTAACCTACGAGCAGTACTTC
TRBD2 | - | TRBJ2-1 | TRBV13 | CASSLGASGGFNNEQFF | TGTGCCAGCAGCTTAGGGGCTAGCGGGGGCTTCAACAATGAGCAGTTCTTC
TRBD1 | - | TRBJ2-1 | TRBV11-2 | CASSPRTGGYNEQFF | TGTGCCAGCAGCCCGAGGACAGGGGGCTACAATGAGCAGTTCTTC
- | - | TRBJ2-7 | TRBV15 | CATSAGGELSYEQYF | TGTGCCACCAGCGCCGGAGGGGAGTTATCCTACGAGCAGTACTTC
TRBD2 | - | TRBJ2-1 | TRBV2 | CASSLGLAGANEQFF | TGTGCCAGCAGCCTCGGACTAGCAGGGGCGAATGAGCAGTTCTTC
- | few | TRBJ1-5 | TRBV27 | CASSFLGDNQPQHF | TGTGCCAGCAGTTTTCTAGGGGACAATCAGCCCCAGCATTTT
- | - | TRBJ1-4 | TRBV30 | CAWTSGLNEKLFF | TGTGCCTGGACGAGCGGGCTTAATGAAAAACTGTTTTTT
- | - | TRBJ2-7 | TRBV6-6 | CASSTRTGTEQYF | TGTGCCAGCTCCACCAGGACCGGGACTGAGCAGTACTTC
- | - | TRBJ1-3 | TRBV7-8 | CASSLGGGSGNTIYF | TGTGCCAGCAGCTTAGGCGGTGGCTCTGGAAACACCATATATTTT
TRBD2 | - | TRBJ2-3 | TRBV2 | CASRDGTSGGDTQYF | TGTGCCAGCAGGGATGGGACTAGCGGGGGAGATACGCAGTATTTT
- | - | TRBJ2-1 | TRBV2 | CASSALLRETYNEQFF | TGTGCCAGCAGTGCTTTGCTCAGAGAGACCTACAATGAGCAGTTCTTC
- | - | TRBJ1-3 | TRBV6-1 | CASSEAVYHTIYF | TGTGCCAGCAGTGAAGCGGTTTATCACACCATATATTTT
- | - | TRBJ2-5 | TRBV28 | CASSFTSGQETQYF | TGTGCCAGCAGTTTTACCAGCGGTCAAGAGACCCAGTACTTC
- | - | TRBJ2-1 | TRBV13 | CASSAIFGSSYNEQFF | TGTGCCAGCAGCGCTATATTTGGTAGCTCCTACAATGAGCAGTTCTTC
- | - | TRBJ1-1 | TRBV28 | CASSSAMNTEAFF | TGTGCCAGCAGTTCAGCCATGAACACTGAAGCTTTCTTT
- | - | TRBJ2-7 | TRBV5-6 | CASSFSGAYEQYF | TGTGCCAGCAGCTTTAGTGGGGCCTACGAGCAGTACTTC
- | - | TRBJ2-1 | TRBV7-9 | CASSSGLSGNEQFF | TGTGCCAGCAGCTCAGGACTTAGCGGCAATGAGCAGTTCTTC
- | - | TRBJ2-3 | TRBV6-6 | CASSQAVGSTDTQYF | TGTGCCAGCAGTCAGGCGGTTGGTAGCACAGATACGCAGTATTTT
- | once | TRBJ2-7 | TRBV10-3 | CAISESILADPYEQYF | TGTGCCATCAGTGAGTCGATATTAGCGGATCCATACGAGCAGTACTTC
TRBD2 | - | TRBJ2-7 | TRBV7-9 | CASSLEGLAGLGEQYF | TGTGCCAGCAGCTTAGAGGGACTAGCGGGACTGGGGGAGCAGTACTTC
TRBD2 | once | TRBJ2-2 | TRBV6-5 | CASSYSSGGNTGELFF | TGTGCCAGCAGTTACTCTAGCGGGGGAAACACCGGGGAGCTGTTTTTT